This is a list of T cell receptor beta chains from one sample in a study of T cell changes during pregnancy in multiple sclerosis. Sequencing was performed with immunoSEQ multiplex PCR; in TCRdb, only in-frame clones are kept and a portion is missing. The repertoire holds roughly 50,000 clones, with 75% to 95% as singletons. Material: peripheral blood, obtained after pregnancy. These TCRs come from a female donor in good health, enrolled as a control in a pregnancy study. CDR3s include the opening cysteine and the closing phenylalanine or tryptophan. The order of the fields is J gene, V gene, D gene, clone size, CDR3 protein, CDR3 DNA. A D gene is named only where the DNA matches it firmly. The listing skips clone size in some rows; elsewhere it reads once, few, many or a size class.

>TRBJ1-2|TRBV5-1|TRBD1|NA
CASTPGTGVFGYTF
TGCGCCAGCACCCCTGGGACAGGGGTGTTTGGCTACACCTTC
>TRBJ1-5|TRBV7-9|TRBD1|NA
CASSLGTGGGGNQPQHF
TGTGCCAGCAGCTTAGGAACAGGGGGCGGTGGCAATCAGCCCCAGCATTTT
>TRBJ1-5|TRBV28|TRBD1|NA
CASSPHRQGSRSQHF
TGTGCCAGCAGTCCACATAGACAGGGTTCTAGGTCCCAGCATTTT
>TRBJ2-5|TRBV9|TRBD2|NA
CASSEGLAGTKTQYF
TGTGCCAGCAGCGAGGGACTAGCGGGGACTAAGACCCAGTACTTC
>TRBJ1-1|TRBV6-4|TRBD1|NA
CASSDTPGTGTPEAFF
TGTGCCAGCAGTGACACACCCGGGACAGGGACCCCTGAAGCTTTCTTT
>TRBJ1-1|TRBV4-1|NA|NA
CASSPHNRGGNTEAFF
TGCGCCAGCAGCCCACATAATCGAGGGGGTAACACTGAAGCTTTCTTT
>TRBJ1-5|TRBV6-1|NA|few
CASTPGVNQPQHF
TGTGCCAGCACCCCAGGGGTCAATCAGCCCCAGCATTTT
>TRBJ2-1|TRBV13|TRBD2|NA
CASSLVREGFRNEQFF
TGTGCCAGCAGCTTAGTGCGGGAGGGTTTTAGGAATGAGCAGTTCTTC
>TRBJ2-5|TRBV7-9|NA|once
CASSLVASQETQYF
TGTGCCAGCAGCTTAGTAGCCAGCCAAGAGACCCAGTACTTC
>TRBJ1-1|TRBV27|TRBD1|NA
CASSSYRGKTEAFF
TGTGCCAGCAGTTCATACAGGGGTAAAACTGAAGCTTTCTTT
>TRBJ1-6|TRBV7-9|NA|NA
CASRGAGGSYNSPLHF
TGTGCCAGCAGGGGGGCGGGAGGATCCTATAATTCACCCCTCCACTTT
>TRBJ2-7|TRBV19|TRBD1|NA
CASTGQGFGEQYF
TGTGCCAGTACGGGACAGGGGTTCGGCGAGCAGTACTTC
>TRBJ2-1|TRBV19|TRBD1|NA
CASRGQGYYNEQFF
TGTGCCAGCAGGGGACAGGGCTACTACAATGAGCAGTTCTTC
>TRBJ1-2|TRBV27|TRBD1|NA
CASSLTGANYGYTF
TGTGCCAGCAGTCTGACAGGGGCGAACTATGGCTACACCTTC
>TRBJ2-5|TRBV5-1|TRBD2|NA
CASSLATSGAVGTQYF
TGCGCCAGCAGCTTGGCCACTAGCGGTGCGGTTGGGACCCAGTACTTC
>TRBJ1-2|TRBV12-5|TRBD1|NA
CASGFPRDRGHGYTF
TGTGCTAGTGGTTTCCCGAGGGACAGGGGACATGGCTACACCTTC
>TRBJ1-2|TRBV6-1|TRBD1|once
CASRDRDRGSHGYTF
TGTGCCAGCAGGGACCGGGACAGGGGTTCGCATGGCTACACCTTC
>TRBJ1-2|TRBV10-3|TRBD1|once
CAISTGERTYGYTF
TGTGCCATCAGCACAGGGGAAAGGACCTATGGCTACACCTTC
>TRBJ1-2|TRBV2|NA|NA
CASSGNRFSRGYTF
TGTGCCAGCAGTGGAAACAGGTTCTCTAGAGGCTACACCTTC
>TRBJ2-7|TRBV4-2|NA|NA
CASSQDYLAVIEQYF
TGTGCCAGCAGCCAAGATTACCTAGCCGTTATAGAGCAGTACTTC
>TRBJ2-7|TRBV7-2|TRBD2|NA
CASSVRRGGLAKYEQYF
TGTGCCAGCAGCGTCCGAAGGGGGGGACTAGCGAAGTACGAGCAGTACTTC
>TRBJ1-2|TRBV7-2|NA|NA
CASSLRSPQDYGYTF
TGTGCCAGCAGCTTAAGGTCCCCTCAGGACTATGGCTACACCTTC
>TRBJ2-5|TRBV4-1|NA|NA
CASSQASARGGQETQYF
TGCGCCAGCAGCCAAGCTTCGGCCCGAGGAGGTCAAGAGACCCAGTACTTC
>TRBJ1-6|TRBV7-2|NA|NA
CASRPATGSNSPLHF
TGTGCCAGCAGACCTGCTACAGGGTCTAATTCACCCCTCCACTTT
>TRBJ1-2|TRBV7-2|NA|NA
CASSVTENYGYTF
TGTGCCAGCAGCGTGACAGAAAACTATGGCTACACCTTC
>TRBJ2-7|TRBV27|TRBD1|once
CASSLRGDRVHEQYF
TGTGCCAGCAGTTTACGGGGGGACAGGGTCCACGAGCAGTACTTC